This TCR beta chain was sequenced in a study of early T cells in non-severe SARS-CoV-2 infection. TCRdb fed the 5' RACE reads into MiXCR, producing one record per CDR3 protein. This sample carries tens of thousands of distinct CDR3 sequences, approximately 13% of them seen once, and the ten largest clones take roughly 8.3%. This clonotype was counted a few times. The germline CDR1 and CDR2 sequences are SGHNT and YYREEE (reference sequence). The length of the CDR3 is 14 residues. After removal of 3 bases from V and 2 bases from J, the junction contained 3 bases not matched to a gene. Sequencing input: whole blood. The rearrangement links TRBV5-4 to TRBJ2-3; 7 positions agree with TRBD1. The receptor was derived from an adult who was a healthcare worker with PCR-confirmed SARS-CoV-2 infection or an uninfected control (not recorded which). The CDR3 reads CASSSGQPTDTQYF. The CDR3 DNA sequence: TGTGCCAGCAGCTCGGGACAGCCCACAGATACGCAGTATTTT.